The following is a T cell receptor beta chain sequence with its context. Library construction involved attaching unique molecular identifiers to individual cDNA molecules, which allowed quantitative, reproducible TCR counting. Via MiXCR, TCRdb re-called the RACE reads, giving one row per CDR3 protein. The sample lists about 47,000 distinct CDR3 sequences, 3% to 4% occurring once. Described time point: healthy volunteer bleed at 6 weeks. Total RNA was isolated from whole blood that had not been fractionated. The record originates from a study of human T cells and chemical hapten exposure. Study details: Across samples, TCR yields varied, mostly owing to small differences in pooled library volumes.

The ends were cut back, 5 bases at V and 2 bases at J, with 21 bases in the middle. This CDR3 is built from 18 residues. The V gene's germline CDR1 is MGHRA and CDR2 YSYEKL. The sequence came from a human donor in good health. Some clones in this sample may be carry-over from other donors' samples. This chain links TRBV4-1 with TRBJ2-2; D may correspond to TRBD1 or TRBD2 (5 bases each). Sequenced input: whole blood. Here the CDR3 reads CASSSVGRRRVNTGELFF. CDR3 sequence (DNA): TGCGCCAGCAGCTCCGTGGGACGGCGCCGAGTAAACACCGGGGAGCTGTTTTTT.